This T cell receptor (beta chain) was identified in a study of CD8 T cells in ankylosing spondylitis. Findings and limits, study-wide: Disease-linked clones had a CD8+ phenotype and relatively low frequency in peripheral blood. Eight highly homologous variants formed a TCR beta motif that appeared characteristic of ankylosing spondylitis blood.

Germline trimming cut 4 bases from V and 5 bases from J; bases unmatched to any gene: 5. Germline V CDR1 and CDR2: MNHEY, SMNVEV (reference sequence). This CDR3 comprises 14 residues. TCRdb reanalysed the 5' RACE reads using MiXCR and keeps one entry per CDR3 protein. Among 300,000 to 350,000 distinct CDR3 sequences listed, over 12% were seen once. This clonotype has only one observation. Its target is unknown. The receptor's source is a male donor with ankylosing spondylitis or in good health (not recorded which). Sequencing input: blood, either unsorted or a sorted T cell fraction (not recorded which). The chain carries TRBV27 and TRBJ2-7; TRBD1 aligns across 10 bases. This chain's CDR3 is CASSWTGGNNEQYF. For the CDR3, the DNA is TGTGCCAGCAGTTGGACAGGGGGTAACAACGAGCAGTACTTC.